Listed below are T cell receptor beta chains from one sample, sequenced in a study of response to subunit inactivated influenza vaccine. TCRdb reanalysed the RT-PCR reads using MiXCR and keeps one entry per CDR3 protein. This sample has roughly 700,000 distinct CDR3 sequences, with about 15% found just once. Sequencing was performed on PBMCs from blood, taken approximately 15 days before vaccination. These receptors came from a man aged 50 or older who received an inactivated influenza vaccine. The CDR3 runs from the conserved cysteine through the conserved F or W. D genes are given only for firm matches. Only part of the rows carry a size: once, few, many, or a class if the clone is expanded.

size	V	J	D	DNA	CDR3
-	TRBV4-3	TRBJ2-3	TRBD1	TGCGCCAGCAGCCAAGATTCCAGGGGGCTGTTCACAGATACGCAGTATTTT	CASSQDSRGLFTDTQYF
few	TRBV5-1	TRBJ2-7	TRBD2	TGCGCCAGCAGCTTGGAACGGGGGGGTGCGACCTACGAGCAGTACTTC	CASSLERGGATYEQYF
-	TRBV9	TRBJ2-1	TRBD2	TGTGCCAGCAGCGTGGGAGGGGTCTACAATGAGCAGTTCTTC	CASSVGGVYNEQFF
-	TRBV20-1	TRBJ2-7	TRBD2	TGCAGTGCTCCTAGCGGGGGGGCCTACGAGCAGTACTTC	CSAPSGGAYEQYF
-	TRBV11-2	TRBJ1-4	-	TGTGCCACCCACTTACCCACCAGGGGAGCAACTAATGAAAAACTGTTTTTT	CATHLPTRGATNEKLFF
few	TRBV4-3	TRBJ2-1	-	TGCGCCAGCAGCCACTTAAAAAGGGGGGCCGGGAATGAGCAGTTCTTC	CASSHLKRGAGNEQFF
-	TRBV9	TRBJ2-5	-	TGTGCCAGCAGCTCAAACGTCGGGACCCAGTACTTC	CASSSNVGTQYF
few	TRBV28	TRBJ1-5	-	TGTGCCAGCAGGACCCCGTCGGGTCAGCCCCAGCATTTT	CASRTPSGQPQHF
-	TRBV7-8	TRBJ1-2	-	TGTGCCAGCAGCACGGACCGAAAGTATGGCTACACCTTC	CASSTDRKYGYTF
few	TRBV7-8	TRBJ2-3	TRBD2	TGTGCCAGCAGCTCCCCTCGACTGTGGGCTAGCGGGAGTCGGGATACGCAGTATTTT	CASSSPRLWASGSRDTQYF
-	TRBV12-3/TRBV12-4	TRBJ2-2	-	TGTGCCAGCACCCCACGCGGCACCGGGGAGCTGTTTTTT	CASTPRGTGELFF
-	TRBV18	TRBJ2-5	TRBD2	TGTGCCAGCTCACAACCCGGGAGGACCCAAGAGACCCAGTACTTC	CASSQPGRTQETQYF
few	TRBV2	TRBJ2-3	TRBD1	TGTGCCAGCAGTGGCAGGGGGAGCACAGATACGCAGTATTTT	CASSGRGSTDTQYF
few	TRBV20-1	TRBJ2-3	TRBD1	TGCAGTGCGGAGGACAGGGGCCTAAGCACAGATACGCAGTATTTT	CSAEDRGLSTDTQYF
-	TRBV5-6	TRBJ2-5	TRBD1	TGTGCCAGCAGCTGGGGGACAGCGCAAGAGACCCAGTACTTC	CASSWGTAQETQYF
few	TRBV9	TRBJ1-1	TRBD1	TGTGCCAGCAGCCCGACAGGGACTGAAGCTTTCTTT	CASSPTGTEAFF
-	TRBV5-1	TRBJ1-1	TRBD1	TGCGCCAGCAGCCACCCCCGGACAGGGAACACTGAAGCTTTCTTT	CASSHPRTGNTEAFF
many	TRBV29-1	TRBJ2-1	TRBD2	TGCAGCGTTCCCAGCGGGAGGGCCTACAATGAGCAGTTCTTC	CSVPSGRAYNEQFF
-	TRBV7-7	TRBJ2-3	-	TGTGCCAGCAGCTCCTCTTTCGGGGATACGCAGTATTTT	CASSSSFGDTQYF
-	TRBV5-1	TRBJ2-1	TRBD1	TGCGCCAGCAGCGGGGGACAGTCCAGGAATGAGCAGTTCTTC	CASSGGQSRNEQFF
-	TRBV20-1	TRBJ2-7	-	TGCAGTGCTACACGCCGGGACGGGACCTACGAGCAGTACTTC	CSATRRDGTYEQYF
-	TRBV12-3/TRBV12-4	TRBJ2-2	-	TGTGCCAGCAGTTTGATAAGTCCGGGGAGTACCGGGGAGCTGTTTTTT	CASSLISPGSTGELFF
-	TRBV20-1	TRBJ2-3	-	TGCAGTGCGCTTCCGGGCTTAGGGAAGATAGATACGCAGTATTTT	CSALPGLGKIDTQYF
-	TRBV4-1	TRBJ2-2	TRBD2	TGCGCCAGCAGCCCGGATAGCGGGGGCGGGGAGCTGTTTTTT	CASSPDSGGGELFF
many	TRBV27	TRBJ1-6	-	TGTGCCAGCAGTAACGAGGGGGGCTATAATTCACCCCTCCACTTT	CASSNEGGYNSPLHF
-	TRBV10-3	TRBJ2-2	-	TGTGCCAGCCGGGCCAGAGAGAACACCGCGGAGCTGTTTTTT	CASRARENTAELFF
-	TRBV10-3	TRBJ2-1	-	TGTGCCATCAGTGATAAGTCTCCGGACAGAGACAATGAGCAGTTCTTC	CAISDKSPDRDNEQFF
few	TRBV12-3/TRBV12-4	TRBJ2-1	-	TGTGCCAGCACTCTTACTAGCAGCTCCTACAATGAGCAGTTCTTC	CASTLTSSSYNEQFF
few	TRBV28	TRBJ2-1	TRBD2	TGTGCCAGCAGTTTACGGGAGGGGACGACAGCACCCTCCTACAATGAGCAGTTCTTC	CASSLREGTTAPSYNEQFF
many	TRBV28	TRBJ2-1	-	TGTGCCAGTAAAACTGGGAGCTCCTACAATGAGCAGTTCTTC	CASKTGSSYNEQFF
-	TRBV28	TRBJ1-1	-	TGTGCCAGCAGTTTGAAAGTCACTGAAGCTTTCTTT	CASSLKVTEAFF
many	TRBV3-1	TRBJ2-5	-	TGTGCCAGCAGCCCCCAATCCAGGAGAGAGACCCAGTACTTC	CASSPQSRRETQYF
few	TRBV28	TRBJ2-2	-	TGTGCCAGCAGTTTATCCACCTCGAACACCGGGGAGCTGTTTTTT	CASSLSTSNTGELFF
few	TRBV20-1	TRBJ1-2	-	TGCAGTGCTAGACCCCCCGGGGGTAATGGCTACACCTTC	CSARPPGGNGYTF
-	TRBV7-2	TRBJ1-5	-	TGTGCCAGCAGCTCAGGGGCGTATGGCAATCAGCCCCAGCATTTT	CASSSGAYGNQPQHF
many	TRBV29-1	TRBJ1-1	-	TGCAGCGTTACGGGCACGGTGAACACTGAAGCTTTCTTT	CSVTGTVNTEAFF
many	TRBV6-2/TRBV6-3	TRBJ2-2	TRBD2	TGTGCCAGCAGTCCACCCTATTGGACTAGCGGGAGGGCCAGGAACACCGGGGAGCTGTTTTTT	CASSPPYWTSGRARNTGELFF
many	TRBV12-3/TRBV12-4	TRBJ1-6	TRBD1	TGTGCCAGCAGCAAGGACAGGGTCTCCTCACCCCTCCACTTT	CASSKDRVSSPLHF
-	TRBV4-3	TRBJ2-2	-	TGCGCCAGCAGCCAAGATAAGATAATAGTGGGTGACACCGGGGAGCTGTTTTTT	CASSQDKIIVGDTGELFF
-	TRBV7-9	TRBJ1-6	-	TGTGCCAGCAGCTTACTATACGGGGCAGGTAATTCACCCCTCCACTTT	CASSLLYGAGNSPLHF
few	TRBV5-1	TRBJ2-1	TRBD2	TGCGCCAGCAGCTTGATTGTGACTAGCGGGAATGAGCAGTTCTTC	CASSLIVTSGNEQFF
-	TRBV4-1	TRBJ2-5	-	TGCGCCAGCAGCCAACAAGGAAAACTCCAAGAGACCCAGTACTTC	CASSQQGKLQETQYF
-	TRBV13	TRBJ1-1	-	TGTGCCAGCAGCTTACGGACTCCAGGGACTGAAGCTTTCTTT	CASSLRTPGTEAFF
-	TRBV20-1	TRBJ2-3	-	TGCTGTGCTAGAGTAATGTGGGGGGCGATCGCAGATACGCAGTATTTT	CCARVMWGAIADTQYF
-	TRBV7-9	TRBJ1-2	-	TGTGCCAGCAGCACTCACATGGGGCACTTCTCAAACTATGGCTACACCTTC	CASSTHMGHFSNYGYTF
few	TRBV4-3	TRBJ2-3	-	TGCGCCAGCAGCCAGTTCCGGGGGAACGCAGATACGCAGTATTTT	CASSQFRGNADTQYF
few	TRBV5-6	TRBJ2-2	-	TGTGCCAGCAGCATAGGGGACCGGCCCGGGGAGCTGTTTTTT	CASSIGDRPGELFF
few	TRBV4-1	TRBJ1-1	-	TGCGCCAGCAGCCACACATCAGGGCCTCTTGAAGCTTTCTTT	CASSHTSGPLEAFF
-	TRBV2	TRBJ1-6	TRBD1	TGTGCCAGCACCCTGGACAGGCGACATAATTCACCCCTCCACTTT	CASTLDRRHNSPLHF